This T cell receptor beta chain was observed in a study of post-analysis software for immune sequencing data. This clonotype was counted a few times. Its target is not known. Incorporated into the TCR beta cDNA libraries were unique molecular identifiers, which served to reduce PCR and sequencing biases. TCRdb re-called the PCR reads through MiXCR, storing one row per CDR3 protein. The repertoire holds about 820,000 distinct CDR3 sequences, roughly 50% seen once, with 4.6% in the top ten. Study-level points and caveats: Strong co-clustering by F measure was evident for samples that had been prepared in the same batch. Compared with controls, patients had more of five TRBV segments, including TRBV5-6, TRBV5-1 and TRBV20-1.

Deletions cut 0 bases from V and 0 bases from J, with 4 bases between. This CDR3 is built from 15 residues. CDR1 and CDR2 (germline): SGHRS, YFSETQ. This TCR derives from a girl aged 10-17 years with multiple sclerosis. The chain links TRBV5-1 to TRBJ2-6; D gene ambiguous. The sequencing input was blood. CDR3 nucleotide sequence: TGCGCCAGCAGCTTGGATGTCTCTGGGGCCAACGTCCTGACTTTC. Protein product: CASSLDVSGANVLTF. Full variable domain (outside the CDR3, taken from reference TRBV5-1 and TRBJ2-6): KAGVTQTPRYLIKTRGQQVTLSCSPISGHRSVSWYQQTPGQGLQFLFEYFSETQRNKGNFPGRFSGRQFSNSRSEMNVSTLELGDSALYLCASSLDVSGANVLTFGAGSRLTVL.